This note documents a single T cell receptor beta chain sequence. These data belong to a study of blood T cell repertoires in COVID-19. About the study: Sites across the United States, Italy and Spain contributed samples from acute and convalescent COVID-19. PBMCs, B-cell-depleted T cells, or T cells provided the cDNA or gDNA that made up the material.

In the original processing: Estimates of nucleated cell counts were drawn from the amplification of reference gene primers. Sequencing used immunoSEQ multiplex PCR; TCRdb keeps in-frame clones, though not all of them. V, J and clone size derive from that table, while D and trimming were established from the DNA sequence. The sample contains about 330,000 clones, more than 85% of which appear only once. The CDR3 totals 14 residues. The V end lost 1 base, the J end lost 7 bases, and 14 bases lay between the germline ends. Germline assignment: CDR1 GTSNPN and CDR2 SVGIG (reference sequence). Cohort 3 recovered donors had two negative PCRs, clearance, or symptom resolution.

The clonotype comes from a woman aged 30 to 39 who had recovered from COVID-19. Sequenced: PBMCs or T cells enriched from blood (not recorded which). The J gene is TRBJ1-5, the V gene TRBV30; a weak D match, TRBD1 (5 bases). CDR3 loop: CAWSGAGFGQPQHF. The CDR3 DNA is TGTGCCTGGAGTGGTGCAGGGTTCGGACAGCCCCAGCATTTT. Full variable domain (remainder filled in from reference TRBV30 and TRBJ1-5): SQTIHQWPATLVQPVGSPLSLECTVEGTSNPNLYWYRQAAGRGLQLLFYSVGIGQISSEVPQNLSASRPQDRQFILSSKKLLLSDSGFYLCAWSGAGFGQPQHFGDGTRLSIL.